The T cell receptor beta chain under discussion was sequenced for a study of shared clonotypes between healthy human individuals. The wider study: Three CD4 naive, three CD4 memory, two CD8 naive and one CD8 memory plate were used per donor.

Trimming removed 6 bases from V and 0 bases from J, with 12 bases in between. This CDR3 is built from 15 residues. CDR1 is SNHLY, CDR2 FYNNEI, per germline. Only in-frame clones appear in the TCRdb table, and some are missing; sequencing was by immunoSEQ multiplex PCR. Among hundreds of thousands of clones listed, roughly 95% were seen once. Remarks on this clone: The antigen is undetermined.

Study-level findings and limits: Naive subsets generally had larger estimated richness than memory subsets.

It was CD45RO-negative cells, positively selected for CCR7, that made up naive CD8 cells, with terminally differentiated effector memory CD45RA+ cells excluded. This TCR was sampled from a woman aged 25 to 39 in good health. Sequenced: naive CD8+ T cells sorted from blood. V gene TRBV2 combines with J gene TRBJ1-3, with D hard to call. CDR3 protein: CASRWTGNSGNTIYF. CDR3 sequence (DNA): TGTGCCAGCAGGTGGACGGGAAACTCTGGAAACACCATATATTTT.